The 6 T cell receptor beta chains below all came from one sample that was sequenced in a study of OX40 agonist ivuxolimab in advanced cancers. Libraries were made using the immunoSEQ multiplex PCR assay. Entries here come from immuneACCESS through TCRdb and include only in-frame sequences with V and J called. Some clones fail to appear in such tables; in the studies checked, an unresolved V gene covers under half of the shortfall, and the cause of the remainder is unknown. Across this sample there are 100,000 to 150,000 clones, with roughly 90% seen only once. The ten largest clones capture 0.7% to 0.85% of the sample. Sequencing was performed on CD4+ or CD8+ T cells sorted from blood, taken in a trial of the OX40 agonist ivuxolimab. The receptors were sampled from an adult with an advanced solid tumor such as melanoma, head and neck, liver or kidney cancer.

CDR3: CASSFFSHQPQHF. CDR3 DNA: TGTGCCAGCAGTTTCTTCAGCCATCAGCCCCAGCATTTT. V and J are TRBV27 and TRBJ1-5; D is uncertain. Trimming shortened V by 3 bases and J by 5 bases, and 8 bases separated the two germline ends. CDR3 length equals 13 residues. CDR1 and CDR2 (germline): MNHEY, SMNVEV (reference sequence).

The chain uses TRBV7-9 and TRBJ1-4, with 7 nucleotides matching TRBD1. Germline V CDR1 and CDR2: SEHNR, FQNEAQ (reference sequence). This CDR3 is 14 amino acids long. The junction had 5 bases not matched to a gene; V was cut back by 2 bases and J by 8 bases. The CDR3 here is CASSLTGVVEKLFF. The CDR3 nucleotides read TGTGCCAGCAGCTTAACAGGGGTAGTGGAAAAACTGTTTTTT.

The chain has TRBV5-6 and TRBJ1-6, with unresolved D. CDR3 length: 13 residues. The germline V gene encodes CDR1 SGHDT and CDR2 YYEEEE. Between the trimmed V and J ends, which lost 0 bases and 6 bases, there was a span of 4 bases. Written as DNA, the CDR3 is TGTGCCAGCAGCTTGGGCAGTAATTCACCCCTCCACTTT. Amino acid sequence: CASSLGSNSPLHF.

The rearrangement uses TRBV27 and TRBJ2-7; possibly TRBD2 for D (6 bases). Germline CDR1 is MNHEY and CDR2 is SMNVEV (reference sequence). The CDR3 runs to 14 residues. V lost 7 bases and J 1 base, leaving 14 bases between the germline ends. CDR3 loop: CASKDSGGSYEQYF. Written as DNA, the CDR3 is TGTGCCAGCAAAGATTCCGGGGGTTCCTACGAGCAGTACTTC.

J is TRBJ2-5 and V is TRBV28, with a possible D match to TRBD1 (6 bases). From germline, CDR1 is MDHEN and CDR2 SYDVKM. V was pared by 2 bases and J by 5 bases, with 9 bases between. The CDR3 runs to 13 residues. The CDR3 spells CASSLAQGETQYF. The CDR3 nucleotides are TGTGCCAGCAGTTTAGCACAGGGCGAGACCCAGTACTTC.

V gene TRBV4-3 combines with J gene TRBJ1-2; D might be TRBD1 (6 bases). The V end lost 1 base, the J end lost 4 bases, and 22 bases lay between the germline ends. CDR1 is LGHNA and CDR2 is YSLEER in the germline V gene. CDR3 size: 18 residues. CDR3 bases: TGCGCCAGCAGCCAAGCCGGCAGGGGTGAGGGTTTTGGCTATGGCTACACCTTC. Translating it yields CASSQAGRGEGFGYGYTF.